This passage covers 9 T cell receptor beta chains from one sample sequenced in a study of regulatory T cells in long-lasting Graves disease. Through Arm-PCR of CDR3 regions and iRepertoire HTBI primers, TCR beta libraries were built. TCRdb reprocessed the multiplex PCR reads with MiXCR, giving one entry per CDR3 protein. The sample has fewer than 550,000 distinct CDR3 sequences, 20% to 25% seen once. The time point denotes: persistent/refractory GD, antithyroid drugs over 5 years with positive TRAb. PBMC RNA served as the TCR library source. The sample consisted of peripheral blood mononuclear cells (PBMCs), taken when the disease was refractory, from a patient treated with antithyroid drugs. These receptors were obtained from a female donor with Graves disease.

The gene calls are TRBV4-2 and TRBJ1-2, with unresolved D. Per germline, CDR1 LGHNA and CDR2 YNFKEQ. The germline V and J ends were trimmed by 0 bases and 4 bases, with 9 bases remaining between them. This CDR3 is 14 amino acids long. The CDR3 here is CASSQEPEGYGYTF. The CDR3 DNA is TGTGCCAGCAGCCAAGAACCGGAGGGCTATGGCTACACCTTC.

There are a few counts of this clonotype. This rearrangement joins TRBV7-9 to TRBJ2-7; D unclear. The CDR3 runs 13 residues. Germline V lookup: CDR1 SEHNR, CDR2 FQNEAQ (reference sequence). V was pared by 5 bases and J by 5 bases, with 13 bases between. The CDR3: CASSPPTDNEQYF. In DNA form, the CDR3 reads TGTGCCAGCAGCCCCCCAACAGATAACGAGCAGTACTTC. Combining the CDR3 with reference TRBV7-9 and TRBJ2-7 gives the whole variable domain DTGVSQNPRHKITKRGQNVTFRCDPISEHNRLYWYRQTLGQGPEFLTYFQNEAQLEKSRLLSDRFSAERPKGSFSTLEIQRTEQGDSAMYLCASSPPTDNEQYFGPGTRLTVT.

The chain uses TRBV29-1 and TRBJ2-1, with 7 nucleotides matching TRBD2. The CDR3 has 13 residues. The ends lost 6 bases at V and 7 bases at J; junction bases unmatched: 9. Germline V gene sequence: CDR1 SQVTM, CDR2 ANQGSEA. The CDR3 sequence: CSVRPARENEQFF. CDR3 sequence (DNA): TGCAGCGTCAGGCCTGCGCGGGAGAATGAGCAGTTCTTC.

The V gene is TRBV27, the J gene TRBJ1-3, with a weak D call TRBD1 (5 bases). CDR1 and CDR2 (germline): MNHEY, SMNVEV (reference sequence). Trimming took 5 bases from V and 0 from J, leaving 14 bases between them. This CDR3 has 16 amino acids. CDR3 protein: CASSRSGTSSGNTIYF. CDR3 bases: TGTGCCAGCAGTAGGTCCGGGACGAGCTCTGGAAACACCATATATTTT.

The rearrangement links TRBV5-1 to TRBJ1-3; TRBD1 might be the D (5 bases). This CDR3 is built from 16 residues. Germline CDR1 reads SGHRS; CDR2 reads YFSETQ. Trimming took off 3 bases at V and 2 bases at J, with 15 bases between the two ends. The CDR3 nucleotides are TGCGCCAGCAGCTGGGACCCCGGGGACGCTGGAAACACCATATATTTT. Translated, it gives CASSWDPGDAGNTIYF.

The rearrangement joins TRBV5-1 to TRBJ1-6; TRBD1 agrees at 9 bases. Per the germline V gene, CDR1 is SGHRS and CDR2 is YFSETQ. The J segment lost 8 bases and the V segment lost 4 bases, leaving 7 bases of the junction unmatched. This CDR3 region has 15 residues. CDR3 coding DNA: TGCGCCAGCAGCGTTCAGACAGGGGGTGATTCACCCCTCCACTTT. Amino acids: CASSVQTGGDSPLHF.

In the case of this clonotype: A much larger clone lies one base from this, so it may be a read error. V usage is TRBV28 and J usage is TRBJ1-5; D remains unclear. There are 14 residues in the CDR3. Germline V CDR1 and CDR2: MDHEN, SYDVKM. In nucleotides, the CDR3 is TGTGCCAGCAGTTTAGCCCAGGAGGTTCAGCCCCGGCATTTT. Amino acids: CASSLAQEVQPRHF.

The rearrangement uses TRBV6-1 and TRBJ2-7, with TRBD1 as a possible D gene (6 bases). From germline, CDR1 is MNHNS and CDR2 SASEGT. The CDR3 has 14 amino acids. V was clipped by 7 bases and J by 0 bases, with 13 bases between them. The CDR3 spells CASTGRTVSYEQYF. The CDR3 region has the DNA TGTGCCAGCACCGGACGGACAGTCTCCTACGAGCAGTACTTC.

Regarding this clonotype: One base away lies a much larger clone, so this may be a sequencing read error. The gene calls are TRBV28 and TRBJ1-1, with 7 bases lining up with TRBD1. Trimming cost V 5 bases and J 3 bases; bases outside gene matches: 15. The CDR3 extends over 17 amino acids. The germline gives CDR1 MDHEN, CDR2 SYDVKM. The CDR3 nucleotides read TGTGCCAGCAGTGCCACCCCCGAACAGGGGAAGGACACTGAAGCTTTCTTT. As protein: CASSATPEQGKDTEAFF.